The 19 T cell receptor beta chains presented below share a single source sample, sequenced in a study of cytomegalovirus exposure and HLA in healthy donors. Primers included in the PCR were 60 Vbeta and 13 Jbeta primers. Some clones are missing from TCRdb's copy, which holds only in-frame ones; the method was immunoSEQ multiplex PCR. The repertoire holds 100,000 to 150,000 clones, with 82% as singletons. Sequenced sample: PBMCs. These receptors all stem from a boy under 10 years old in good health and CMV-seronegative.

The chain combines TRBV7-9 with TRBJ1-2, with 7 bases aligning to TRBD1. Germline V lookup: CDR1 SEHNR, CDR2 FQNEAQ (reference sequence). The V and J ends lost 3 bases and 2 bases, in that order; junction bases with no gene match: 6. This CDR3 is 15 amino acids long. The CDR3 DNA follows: TGTGCCAGCAGCTTTGGCACAGGGGACAACTATGGCTACACCTTC. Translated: CASSFGTGDNYGYTF.

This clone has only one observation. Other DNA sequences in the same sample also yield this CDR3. The CDR3 DNA follows: TGTGCCAGCAGTGAATCTGGCGGAGCCTACAATGAGCAGTTCTTC. This sequence encodes CASSESGGAYNEQFF. V gene TRBV6-1 combines with J gene TRBJ2-1, with D uncertain. There are 15 residues in the CDR3. V dropped 2 bases and J dropped 2 bases, with 10 bases sitting between them. CDR1 is MNHNS, CDR2 SASEGT, per germline.

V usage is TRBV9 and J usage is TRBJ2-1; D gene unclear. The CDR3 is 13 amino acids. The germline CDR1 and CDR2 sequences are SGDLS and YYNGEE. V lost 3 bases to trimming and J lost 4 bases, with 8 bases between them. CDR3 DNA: TGTGCCAGCAGCGCCTCTATTTACAATGAGCAGTTCTTC. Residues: CASSASIYNEQFF. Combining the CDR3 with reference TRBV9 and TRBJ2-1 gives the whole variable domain DSGVTQTPKHLITATGQRVTLRCSPRSGDLSVYWYQQSLDQGLQFLIQYYNGEERAKGNILERFSAQQFPDLHSELNLSSLELGDSALYFCASSASIYNEQFFGPGTRLTVL.

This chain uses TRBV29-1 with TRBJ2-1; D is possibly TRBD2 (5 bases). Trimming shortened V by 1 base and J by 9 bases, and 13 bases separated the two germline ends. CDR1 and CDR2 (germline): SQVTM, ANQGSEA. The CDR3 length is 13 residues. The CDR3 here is CSVEGHWGVEQFF. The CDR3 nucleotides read TGCAGCGTTGAAGGCCATTGGGGAGTTGAGCAGTTCTTC.

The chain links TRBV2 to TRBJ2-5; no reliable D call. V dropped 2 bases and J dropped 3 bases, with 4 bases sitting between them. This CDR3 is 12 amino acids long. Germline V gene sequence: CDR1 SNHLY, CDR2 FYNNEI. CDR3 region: CASSETEETQYF. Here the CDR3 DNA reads TGTGCCAGCAGTGAAACAGAAGAGACCCAGTACTTC. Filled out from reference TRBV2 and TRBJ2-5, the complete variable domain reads EPEVTQTPSHQVTQMGQEVILRCVPISNHLYFYWYRQILGQKVEFLVSFYNNEISEKSEIFDDQFSVERPDGSNFTLKIRSTKLEDSAMYFCASSETEETQYFGPGTRLLVL.

The CDR3 protein is CASSQAGESLGTDTQYF. The CDR3 DNA sequence: TGCGCCAGCAGTCAGGCAGGGGAATCCCTGGGCACAGATACGCAGTATTTT. The chain has TRBV23-1 and TRBJ2-3, with D possibly matching TRBD1 (6 bases). TRBV23-1 counts as an open reading frame of uncertain function. V was shortened by 3 bases and J by 1 base, with 17 bases between the two germline ends. This CDR3 comprises 17 residues.

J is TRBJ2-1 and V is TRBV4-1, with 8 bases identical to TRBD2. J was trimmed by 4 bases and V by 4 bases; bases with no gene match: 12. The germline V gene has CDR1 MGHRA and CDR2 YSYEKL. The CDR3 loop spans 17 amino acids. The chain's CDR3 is CASSLMASGGGYNEQFF. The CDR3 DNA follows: TGCGCCAGCAGCCTCATGGCGAGCGGGGGAGGATACAATGAGCAGTTCTTC.

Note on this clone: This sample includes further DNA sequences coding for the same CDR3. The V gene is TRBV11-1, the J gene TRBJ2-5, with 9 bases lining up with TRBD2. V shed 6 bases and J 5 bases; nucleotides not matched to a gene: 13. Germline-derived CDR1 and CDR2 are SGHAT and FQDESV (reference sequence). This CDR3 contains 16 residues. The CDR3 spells CASRAEVAGVWETQYF. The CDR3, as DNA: TGTGCCAGCAGAGCGGAAGTAGCGGGAGTATGGGAGACCCAGTACTTC.

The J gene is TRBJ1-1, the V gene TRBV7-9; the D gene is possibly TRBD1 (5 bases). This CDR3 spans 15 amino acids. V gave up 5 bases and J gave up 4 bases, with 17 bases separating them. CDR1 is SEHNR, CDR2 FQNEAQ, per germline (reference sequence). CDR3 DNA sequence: TGTGCCAGCAGCGCCCCCGGGGGAAGGAGCACTGAAGCTTTCTTT. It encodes CASSAPGGRSTEAFF.

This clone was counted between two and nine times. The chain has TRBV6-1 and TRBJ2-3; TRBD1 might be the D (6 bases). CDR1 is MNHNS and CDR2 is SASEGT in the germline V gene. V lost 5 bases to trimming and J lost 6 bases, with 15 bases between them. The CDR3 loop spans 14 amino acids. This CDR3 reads CASSISRGLDTQYF. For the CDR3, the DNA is TGTGCCAGCAGTATTAGTAGGGGGTTGGATACGCAGTATTTT.

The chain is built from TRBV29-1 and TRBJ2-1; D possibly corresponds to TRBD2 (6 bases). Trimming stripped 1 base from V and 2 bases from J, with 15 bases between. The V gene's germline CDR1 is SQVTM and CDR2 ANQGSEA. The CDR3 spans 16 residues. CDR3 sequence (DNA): TGCAGCGTTGAAGGGATGAGAGGGGAGGCCTACAATGAGCAGTTCTTC. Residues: CSVEGMRGEAYNEQFF.

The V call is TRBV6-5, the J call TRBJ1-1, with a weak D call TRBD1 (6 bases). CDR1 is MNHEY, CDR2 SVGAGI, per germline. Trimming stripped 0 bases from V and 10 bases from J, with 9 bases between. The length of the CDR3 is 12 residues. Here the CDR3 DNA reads TGTGCCAGCAGTTACTCCACAGGGAGAGCTTTCTTT. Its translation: CASSYSTGRAFF.

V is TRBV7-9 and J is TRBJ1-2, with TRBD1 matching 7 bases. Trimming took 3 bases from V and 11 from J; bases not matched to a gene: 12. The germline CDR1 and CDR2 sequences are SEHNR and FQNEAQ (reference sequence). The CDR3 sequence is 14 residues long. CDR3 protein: CASSFLPWTGRYTF. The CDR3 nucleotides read TGTGCCAGCAGCTTCCTACCTTGGACAGGCCGTTACACCTTC.

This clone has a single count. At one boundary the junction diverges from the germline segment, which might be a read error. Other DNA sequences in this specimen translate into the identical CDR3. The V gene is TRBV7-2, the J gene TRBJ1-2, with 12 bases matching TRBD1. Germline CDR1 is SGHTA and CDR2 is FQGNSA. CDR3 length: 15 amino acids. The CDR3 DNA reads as TGTGCCAGCAGGCGGGACAGGGGGCGGAAGCATGGCTACACTTTC. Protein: CASRRDRGRKHGYTF.

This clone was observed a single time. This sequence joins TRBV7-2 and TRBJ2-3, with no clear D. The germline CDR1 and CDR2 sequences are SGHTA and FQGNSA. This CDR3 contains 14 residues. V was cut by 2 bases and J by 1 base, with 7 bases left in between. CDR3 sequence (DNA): TGTGCCAGCAGCTTATATCTTCGCACAGATACGCAGTATTTT. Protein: CASSLYLRTDTQYF. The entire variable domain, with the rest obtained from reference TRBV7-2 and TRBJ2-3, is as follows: GAGVSQSPSNKVTEKGKDVELRCDPISGHTALYWYRQSLGQGLEFLIYFQGNSAPDKSGLPSDRFSAERTGGSVSTLTIQRTQQEDSAVYLCASSLYLRTDTQYFGPGTRLTVL.

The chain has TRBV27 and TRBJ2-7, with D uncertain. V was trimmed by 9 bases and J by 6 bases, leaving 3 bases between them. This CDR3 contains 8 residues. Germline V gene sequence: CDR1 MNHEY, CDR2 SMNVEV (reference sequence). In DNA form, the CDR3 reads TGTGCCAGAAGCGAGCAGTACGTC. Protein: CARSEQYV.

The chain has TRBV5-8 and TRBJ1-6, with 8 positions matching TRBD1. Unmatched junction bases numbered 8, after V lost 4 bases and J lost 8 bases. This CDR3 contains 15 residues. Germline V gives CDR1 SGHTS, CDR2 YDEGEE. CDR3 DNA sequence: TGTGCCAGCAGCAAGGACAGGGAGGAGGATTCACCCCTCCACTTT. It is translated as CASSKDREEDSPLHF.

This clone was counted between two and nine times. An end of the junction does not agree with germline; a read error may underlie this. CDR3 DNA sequence: TGTTCCAGCAGCTTTTCCGGGGTGATCTACAATGAGCAGTTCTTC. Translated, it gives CSSSFSGVIYNEQFF. V usage is TRBV7-9 and J usage is TRBJ2-1; possible D gene TRBD2, 5 bases. Germline-derived CDR1 and CDR2 are SEHNR and FQNEAQ (reference sequence). The CDR3 runs to 15 residues. The full variable domain, in which reference TRBV7-9 and TRBJ2-1 provide the parts outside the CDR3, is DTGVSQNPRHKITKRGQNVTFRCDPISEHNRLYWYRQTLGQGPEFLTYFQNEAQLEKSRLLSDRFSAERPKGSFSTLEIQRTEQGDSAMYLCSSSFSGVIYNEQFFGPGTRLTVL.

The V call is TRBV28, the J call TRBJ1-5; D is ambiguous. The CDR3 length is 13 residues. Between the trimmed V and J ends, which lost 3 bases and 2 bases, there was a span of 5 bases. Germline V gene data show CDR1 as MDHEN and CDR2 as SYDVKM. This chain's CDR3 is CASSFLGNQPQHF. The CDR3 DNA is TGTGCCAGCAGTTTTTTAGGCAATCAGCCCCAGCATTTT.